These 25 T cell receptor beta chains originate from one sample sequenced in a study of blood T cells in healthy people across ages. Together with a sample-barcoded 5' primer, a J-beta primer mix was included in a second PCR lasting about 7 to 12 cycles. TCRdb ran MiXCR on the 5' RACE reads and lists one entry per CDR3 protein. Of about 1.4 million distinct CDR3 sequences listed, almost 60% are singletons. Sequenced input: blood. Receptors were obtained from a man aged 18 to 29 in good health.

This chain links TRBV20-1 with TRBJ2-6, with D possibly being TRBD1 or TRBD2 (5 bases each). This CDR3 has 15 amino acids. Looked up from germline, CDR1 is DFQATT and CDR2 is SNEGSKA (reference sequence). V was clipped by 7 bases and J by 1 base, with 14 bases between them. The CDR3 here is CSGRQGASGANVLTF. The CDR3 bases are TGCAGTGGTCGGCAGGGAGCATCTGGGGCCAACGTCCTGACTTTC.

This chain joins TRBV29-1 and TRBJ2-2; D is uncertain. The CDR3 contains 12 residues. Trimming stripped 2 bases from V and 6 bases from J, with 7 bases between. From germline, CDR1 is SQVTM and CDR2 ANQGSEA. The CDR3 loop reads CSVETIAGELFF. DNA for the CDR3: TGCAGCGTTGAAACCATCGCCGGGGAGCTGTTTTTT.

The chain carries TRBV3-1 and TRBJ1-2; D is unclear. CDR3 length: 15 residues. CDR1 is LGHDT, CDR2 YNNKEL, per germline (reference sequence). The V and J ends lost 1 base and 3 bases respectively, with 12 bases between them. The CDR3 bases are TGTGCCAGCAGCCAAGTAGCGGGAGGTGACTATGGCTACACCTTC. Translating gives CASSQVAGGDYGYTF.

V and J are TRBV11-2 and TRBJ2-7, with D uncertain. Germline assignment: CDR1 SGHAT and CDR2 FQNNGV. The V and J ends lost 4 bases and 3 bases respectively, with 16 bases between them. The CDR3 has 15 residues. The CDR3 sequence: CASSSRPIASYEQYF. CDR3 sequence (DNA): TGTGCCAGCAGCTCCCGGCCTATAGCAAGCTACGAGCAGTACTTC.

The chain joins TRBV20-1 to TRBJ1-2; no reliable D call. Per germline, CDR1 DFQATT and CDR2 SNEGSKA (reference sequence). CDR3 length: 13 amino acids. The ends were cut back, 3 bases at V and 6 bases at J, with 14 bases in the middle. This chain's CDR3 is CSASGQYDDGYTF. In nucleotides, the CDR3 is TGCAGTGCTAGCGGCCAGTATGACGATGGCTACACCTTC.

This clonotype was detected only a few times. V is TRBV5-1 and J is TRBJ2-1; TRBD2 agrees at 12 bases. CDR1 and CDR2 from the germline V gene are SGHRS and YFSETQ. J lost 5 bases, V lost 6 bases, and 6 bases had no gene match. The CDR3 loop spans 15 amino acids. CDR3 amino acids: CASTLTSGRNNEQFF. In nucleotides, the CDR3 is TGCGCCAGCACCCTGACTAGCGGGAGAAACAATGAGCAGTTCTTC.

The chain combines TRBV25-1 with TRBJ2-1; the match to TRBD2 covers 9 bases. This CDR3 comprises 19 residues. Looked up from germline, CDR1 is MGHDK and CDR2 is SYGVNS. Trimming removed 5 bases from V and 8 bases from J; junction bases left unmatched: 22. The CDR3: CASSLSLGAGLAGFYEQFF. The CDR3 DNA reads as TGTGCCAGCAGTCTCTCCCTCGGGGCAGGGCTAGCGGGGTTTTATGAGCAGTTCTTC. The entire variable domain, with the rest obtained from reference TRBV25-1 and TRBJ2-1, is as follows: EADIYQTPRYLVIGTGKKITLECSQTMGHDKMYWYQQDPGMELHLIHYSYGVNSTEKGDLSSESTVSRIRTEHFPLTLESARPSHTSQYLCASSLSLGAGLAGFYEQFFGPGTRLTVL.

This clonotype was counted a few times. This chain uses TRBV25-1 with TRBJ1-1; D is ambiguous. The CDR3 length is 12 residues. CDR1 is MGHDK and CDR2 is SYGVNS in the germline V gene. The V and J ends lost 4 bases and 8 bases respectively, with 11 bases between them. CDR3 nucleotides: TGTGCCAGCAGTGTCCGCATGGACGAAGCTTTCTTT. Translation: CASSVRMDEAFF. Looking up the rest from reference TRBV25-1 and TRBJ1-1 gives the full variable domain: EADIYQTPRYLVIGTGKKITLECSQTMGHDKMYWYQQDPGMELHLIHYSYGVNSTEKGDLSSESTVSRIRTEHFPLTLESARPSHTSQYLCASSVRMDEAFFGQGTRLTVV.

The rearrangement joins TRBV2 to TRBJ2-2, with a possible D match to TRBD2 (6 bases). Per the germline V gene, CDR1 is SNHLY and CDR2 is FYNNEI. The CDR3 consists of 14 residues. Trimming pared 4 bases from V and 6 bases from J, leaving 12 bases between. Written as DNA, the CDR3 is TGTGCCAGCAGTGTACTAGCTGGGTCCGGGGAGCTGTTTTTT. Its translation: CASSVLAGSGELFF.

The chain employs TRBV4-1 and TRBJ2-2; TRBD2 agrees at 8 bases. With 4 bases clipped from V and 7 bases from J, the junction kept 5 bases outside the gene matches. The CDR3 runs 14 residues. Germline CDR1 MGHRA, CDR2 YSYEKL. For the CDR3, the DNA is TGCGCCAGCAGCCCCGGGAGGGCCGGCGGGGAGCTGTTTTTT. Amino acids: CASSPGRAGGELFF.

This rearrangement joins TRBV4-1 to TRBJ2-1; D ambiguous. The DNA matches TRBJ2-7 better at its end, which makes the J call doubtful. The CDR3 extends over 15 amino acids. Germline V gene lookup returns CDR1 MGHRA and CDR2 YSYEKL. The CDR3 DNA sequence: TGCGCCAGCAGCCAAATAAAGAGCTCCTACAATGAGCAGTACTTC. Residues: CASSQIKSSYNEQYF.

In this sample, this clonotype turned up a few times. This sequence joins TRBV5-1 and TRBJ2-1; D is perhaps TRBD1 or TRBD2 (5 bases each). Trimming cost V 7 bases and J 7 bases, with 15 bases left between them. The CDR3 is 13 residues long. Germline V lookup: CDR1 SGHRS, CDR2 YFSETQ. As DNA, the CDR3 is TGCGCCAGCTTTGATGGGGGTATAAATGAGCAGTTCTTC. It is translated as CASFDGGINEQFF.

The genes are TRBV28 and TRBJ2-5, with 8 nucleotides matching TRBD1. Germline values: CDR1 MDHEN, CDR2 SYDVKM. The CDR3 is 13 residues long. The V and J ends lost 6 bases and 5 bases, in that order; junction bases with no gene match: 5. The CDR3 DNA reads as TGTGCCAGCAGCGGACAGGGTTGGGAGACCCAGTACTTC. As protein: CASSGQGWETQYF.

This clonotype was detected ten times or more. V usage is TRBV6-2 or TRBV6-3 and J usage is TRBJ1-2; D gene ambiguous. The CDR3 is made up of 14 amino acids. Germline V lookup: CDR1 MNHEY, CDR2 SVGEGT. V gave up 0 bases and J gave up 7 bases, with 12 bases separating them. This CDR3 is CASSYSAAFSGYTF. The CDR3 region has the DNA TGTGCCAGCAGTTACTCGGCAGCGTTCTCTGGCTACACCTTC.

The chain combines TRBV2 with TRBJ2-2; TRBD1 aligns across 8 bases. The CDR3 covers 14 residues. The germline V gene has CDR1 SNHLY and CDR2 FYNNEI. The trim removed 7 bases at V and 6 bases at J, leaving 7 bases unmatched. CDR3 sequence (DNA): TGTGCCAGCAAGGGGAACAGGGGGGCCGGGGAGCTGTTTTTT. Translation: CASKGNRGAGELFF.

This clonotype was recorded a few times. The rearrangement links TRBV6-2 or TRBV6-3 to TRBJ2-7; D tentatively reads TRBD1 or TRBD2 (5 bases each). The CDR3 spans 14 residues. V was clipped by 2 bases and J by 2 bases, with 10 bases between them. Per germline, CDR1 MNHEY and CDR2 SVGEGT. CDR3 amino acids: CASSYGTVTYEQYF. In DNA form, the CDR3 reads TGTGCCAGCAGTTACGGGACGGTAACCTACGAGCAGTACTTC.

This sequence joins TRBV9 and TRBJ2-7; the D gene could be TRBD1 or TRBD2 (5 bases each). From germline, CDR1 is SGDLS and CDR2 YYNGEE. CDR3 length: 14 amino acids. Trimming removed 4 bases at V and 2 bases at J, with 13 bases between. Here the CDR3 DNA reads TGTGCCAGCAGCCAGGGACCAGTCCCCTACGAGCAGTACTTC. Translating it yields CASSQGPVPYEQYF.

The chain combines TRBV6-5 with TRBJ2-1; 8 bases are a match to TRBD2. V shed 2 bases, J shed 4 bases, and the junction held 1 base outside the gene matches. The CDR3 is 14 amino acids. Germline CDR1 MNHEY, CDR2 SVGAGI. In DNA form, the CDR3 reads TGTGCCAGCAGTTACGGCGGGGGGTACAATGAGCAGTTCTTC. Its protein product is CASSYGGGYNEQFF.

This clonotype was found once. The V gene is TRBV9, the J gene TRBJ2-7, with D uncertain. The CDR3 totals 14 residues. The germline CDR1 and CDR2 sequences are SGDLS and YYNGEE. Trimming left V 0 bases short and J 4 bases short, with 11 bases between. CDR3 in amino acids: CASSVGSPLYEQYF. For the CDR3, the DNA is TGTGCCAGCAGCGTAGGCAGTCCTTTGTACGAGCAGTACTTC.

The chain recombines TRBV21-1 with TRBJ2-7; the table's D gene call, TRBD1, was not cross checked with the DNA. TRBV21-1 is tagged as a pseudogene. The length of the CDR3 is 15 residues. The chain's CDR3 is CASTRVWTGGNVQYF. DNA of the CDR3: TGTGCCAGCACCAGAGTTTGGACAGGGGGAAATGTGCAGTACTTC.

The chain carries TRBV12-3 or TRBV12-4 and TRBJ2-4; TRBD1 matches at 7 bases. V lost 7 bases, J lost 14 bases, and 14 bases stayed unmatched. The CDR3 covers 13 residues. DNA of the CDR3: TGTGCCAGCACCCAATCCGACAGGGAATGGGAGTACTTC. It is translated as CASTQSDREWEYF.

This chain connects TRBV11-2 to TRBJ2-5, with TRBD2 identical over 8 bases. V was clipped by 5 bases and J by 5 bases; unmatched bases: 10. Germline assignment: CDR1 SGHAT and CDR2 FQNNGV. The CDR3 totals 15 residues. CDR3 protein: CASSTGTRAKETQYF. The CDR3 DNA sequence: TGTGCCAGCAGCACCGGGACTAGGGCCAAGGAGACCCAGTACTTC.

The chain has TRBV7-9 and TRBJ2-5; possibly TRBD1 or TRBD2 for D (5 bases each). This CDR3 has 14 residues. From germline, CDR1 is SEHNR and CDR2 FQNEAQ (reference sequence). V lost 3 bases and J lost 5, with 13 bases in between. CDR3 coding DNA: TGTGCCAGCAGCTTTATTTCCGAGGGGGAGACCCAGTACTTC. It encodes CASSFISEGETQYF.

This clonotype was seen only a few times. The chain uses TRBV20-1 and TRBJ2-1, with 11 bases lining up with TRBD2. Germline V lookup: CDR1 DFQATT, CDR2 SNEGSKA (reference sequence). V dropped 3 bases and J dropped 7; count of bases not matched to a gene: 11. The CDR3 extends over 16 amino acids. DNA of the CDR3: TGCAGTGCTAGGAAGTATACTAGCGGGAGTATGAATGAGCAGTTCTTC. Its protein product is CSARKYTSGSMNEQFF.

This clonotype was observed many times. The junction shows a germline mismatch at one end, possibly a read error. The chain uses TRBV27 and TRBJ2-7; D not certain. The CDR3 contains 12 residues. The germline gives CDR1 MNHEY, CDR2 SMNVEV (reference sequence). Here the CDR3 DNA reads TGCGCCAGCAGCCCTCCCTCCTACGAGCAGTACTTC. It translates to CASSPPSYEQYF.